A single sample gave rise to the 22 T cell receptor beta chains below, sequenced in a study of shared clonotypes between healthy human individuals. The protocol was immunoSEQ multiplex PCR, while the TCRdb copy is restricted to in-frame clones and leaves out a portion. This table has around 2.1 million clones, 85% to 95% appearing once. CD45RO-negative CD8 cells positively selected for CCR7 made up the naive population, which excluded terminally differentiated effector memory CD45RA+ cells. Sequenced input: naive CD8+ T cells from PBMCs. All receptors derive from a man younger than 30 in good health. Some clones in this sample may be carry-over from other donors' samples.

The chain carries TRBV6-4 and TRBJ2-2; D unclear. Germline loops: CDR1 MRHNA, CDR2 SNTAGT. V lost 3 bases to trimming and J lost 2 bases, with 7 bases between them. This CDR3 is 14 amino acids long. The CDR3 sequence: CASSEHFNTGELFF. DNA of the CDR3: TGTGCCAGCAGTGAGCACTTCAACACCGGGGAGCTGTTTTTT.

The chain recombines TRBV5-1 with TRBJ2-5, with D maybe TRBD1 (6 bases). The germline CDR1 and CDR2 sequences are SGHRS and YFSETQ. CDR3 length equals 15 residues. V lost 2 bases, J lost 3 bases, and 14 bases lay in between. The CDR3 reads CASSLQGPTKETQYF. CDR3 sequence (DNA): TGCGCCAGCAGCTTACAGGGACCCACAAAAGAGACCCAGTACTTC.

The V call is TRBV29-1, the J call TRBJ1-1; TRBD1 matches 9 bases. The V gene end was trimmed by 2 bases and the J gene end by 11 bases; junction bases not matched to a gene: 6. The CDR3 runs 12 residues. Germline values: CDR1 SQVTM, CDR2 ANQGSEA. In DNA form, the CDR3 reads TGCAGCGTTGAATATGGGACAGGGTGGGCTTTCTTT. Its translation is CSVEYGTGWAFF. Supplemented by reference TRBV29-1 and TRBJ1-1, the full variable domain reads SAVISQKPSRDICQRGTSLTIQCQVDSQVTMMFWYRQQPGQSLTLIATANQGSEATYESGFVIDKFPISRPNLTFSTLTVSNMSPEDSSIYLCSVEYGTGWAFFGQGTRLTVV.

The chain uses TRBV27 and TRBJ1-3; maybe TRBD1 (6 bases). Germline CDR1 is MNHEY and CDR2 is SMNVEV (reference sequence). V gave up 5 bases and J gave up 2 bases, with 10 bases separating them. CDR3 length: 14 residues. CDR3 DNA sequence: TGTGCCAGCAGTATGACAGGCGCTGGAAACACCATATATTTT. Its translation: CASSMTGAGNTIYF.

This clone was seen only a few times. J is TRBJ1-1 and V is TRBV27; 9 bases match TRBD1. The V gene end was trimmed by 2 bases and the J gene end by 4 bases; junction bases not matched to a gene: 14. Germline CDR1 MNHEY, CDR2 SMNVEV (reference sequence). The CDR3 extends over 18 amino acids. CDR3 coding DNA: TGTGCCAGCAGTTTAATCAGCTCGACTGGACAGGGGTCCACTGAAGCTTTCTTT. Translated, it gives CASSLISSTGQGSTEAFF.

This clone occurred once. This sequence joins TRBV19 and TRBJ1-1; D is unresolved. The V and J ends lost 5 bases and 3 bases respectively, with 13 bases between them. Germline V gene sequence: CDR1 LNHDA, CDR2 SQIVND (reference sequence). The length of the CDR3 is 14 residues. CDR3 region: CASSQRTAYTEAFF. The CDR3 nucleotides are TGTGCCAGTAGTCAAAGGACGGCCTACACTGAAGCTTTCTTT. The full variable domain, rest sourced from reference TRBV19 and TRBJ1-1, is DGGITQSPKYLFRKEGQNVTLSCEQNLNHDAMYWYRQDPGQGLRLIYYSQIVNDFQKGDIAEGYSVSREKKESFPLTVTSAQKNPTAFYLCASSQRTAYTEAFFGQGTRLTVV.

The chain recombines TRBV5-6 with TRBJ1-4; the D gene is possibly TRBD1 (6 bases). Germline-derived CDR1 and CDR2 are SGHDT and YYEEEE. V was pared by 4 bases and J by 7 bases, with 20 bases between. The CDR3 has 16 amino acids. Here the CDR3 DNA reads TGTGCCAGCAGCGGGAACTGGGGATCGGGGGCTGAAAAACTGTTTTTT. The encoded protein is CASSGNWGSGAEKLFF.

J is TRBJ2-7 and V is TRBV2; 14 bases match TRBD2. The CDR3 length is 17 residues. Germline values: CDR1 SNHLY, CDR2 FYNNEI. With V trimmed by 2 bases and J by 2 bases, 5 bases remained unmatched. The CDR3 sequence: CASSESGLAGDAYEQYF. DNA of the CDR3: TGTGCCAGCAGTGAATCGGGACTAGCGGGAGATGCCTACGAGCAGTACTTC.

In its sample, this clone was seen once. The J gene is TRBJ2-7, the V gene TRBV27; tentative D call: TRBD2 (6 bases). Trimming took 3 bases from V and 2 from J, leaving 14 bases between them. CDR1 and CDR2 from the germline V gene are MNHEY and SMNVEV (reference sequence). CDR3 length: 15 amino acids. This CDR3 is CASSFQRAKAYEQYF. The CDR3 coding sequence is TGTGCCAGCAGTTTTCAGCGGGCCAAAGCCTACGAGCAGTACTTC.

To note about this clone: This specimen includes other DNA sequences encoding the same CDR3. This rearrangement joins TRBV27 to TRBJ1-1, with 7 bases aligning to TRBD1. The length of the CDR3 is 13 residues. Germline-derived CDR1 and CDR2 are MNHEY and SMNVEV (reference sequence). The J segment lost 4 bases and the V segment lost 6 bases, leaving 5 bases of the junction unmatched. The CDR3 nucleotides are TGTGCCAGCAGAAGGGGGCGAGGCACTGAAGCTTTCTTT. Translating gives CASRRGRGTEAFF.

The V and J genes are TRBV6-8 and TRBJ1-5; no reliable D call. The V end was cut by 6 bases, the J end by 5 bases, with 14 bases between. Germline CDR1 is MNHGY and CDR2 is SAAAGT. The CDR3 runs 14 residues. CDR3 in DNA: TGTGCCAGCAGGGAAGGAGAGGAAGATCAGCCCCAGCATTTT. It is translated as CASREGEEDQPQHF.

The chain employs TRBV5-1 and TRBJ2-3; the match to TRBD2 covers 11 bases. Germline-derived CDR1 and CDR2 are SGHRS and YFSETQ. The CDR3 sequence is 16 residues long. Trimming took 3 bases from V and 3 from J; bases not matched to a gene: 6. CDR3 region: CASSSEPSGRTDTQYF. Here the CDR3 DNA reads TGCGCCAGCAGCTCAGAACCTAGCGGGAGGACAGATACGCAGTATTTT.

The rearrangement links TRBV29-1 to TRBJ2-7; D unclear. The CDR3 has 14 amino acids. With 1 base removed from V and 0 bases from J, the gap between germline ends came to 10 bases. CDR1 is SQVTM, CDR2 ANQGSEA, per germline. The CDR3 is CSVEGSESSYEQYF. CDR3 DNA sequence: TGCAGCGTTGAAGGAAGTGAAAGCTCCTACGAGCAGTACTTC.

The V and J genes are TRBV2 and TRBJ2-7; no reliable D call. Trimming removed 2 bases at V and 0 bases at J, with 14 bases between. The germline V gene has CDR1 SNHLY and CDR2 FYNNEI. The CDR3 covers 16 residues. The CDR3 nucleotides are TGTGCCAGCAGTGAACATTATACTGAACCCTCCTACGAGCAGTACTTC. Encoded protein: CASSEHYTEPSYEQYF.

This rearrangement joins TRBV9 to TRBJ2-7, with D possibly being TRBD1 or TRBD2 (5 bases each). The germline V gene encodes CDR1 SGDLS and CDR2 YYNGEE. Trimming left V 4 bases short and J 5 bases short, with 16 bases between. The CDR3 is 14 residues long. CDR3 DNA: TGTGCCAGCAGCCCACAACTCGGGGCCGACGAGCAGTACTTC. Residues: CASSPQLGADEQYF.

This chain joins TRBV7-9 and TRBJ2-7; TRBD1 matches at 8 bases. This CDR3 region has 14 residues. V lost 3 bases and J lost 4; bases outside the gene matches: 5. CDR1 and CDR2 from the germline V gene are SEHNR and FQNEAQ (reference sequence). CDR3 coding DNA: TGTGCCAGCAGCTTCCGGGACAGGTTGTACGAGCAGTACTTC. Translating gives CASSFRDRLYEQYF. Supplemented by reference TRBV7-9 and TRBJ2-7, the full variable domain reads DTGVSQNPRHKITKRGQNVTFRCDPISEHNRLYWYRQTLGQGPEFLTYFQNEAQLEKSRLLSDRFSAERPKGSFSTLEIQRTEQGDSAMYLCASSFRDRLYEQYFGPGTRLTVT.

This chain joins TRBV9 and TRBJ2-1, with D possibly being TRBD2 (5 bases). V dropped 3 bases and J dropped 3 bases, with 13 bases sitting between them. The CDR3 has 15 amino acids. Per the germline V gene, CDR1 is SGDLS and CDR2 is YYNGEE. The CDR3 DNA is TGTGCCAGCAGCGCCGTCGGACTCCGCTACAATGAGCAGTTCTTC. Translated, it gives CASSAVGLRYNEQFF.

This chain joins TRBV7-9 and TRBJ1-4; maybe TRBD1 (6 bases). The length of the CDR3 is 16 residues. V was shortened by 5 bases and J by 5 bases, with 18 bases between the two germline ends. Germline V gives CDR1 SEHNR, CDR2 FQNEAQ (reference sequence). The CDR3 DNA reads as TGTGCCAGCAGCCTTACTACCGGGACACGGAATGAAAAACTGTTTTTT. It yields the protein CASSLTTGTRNEKLFF. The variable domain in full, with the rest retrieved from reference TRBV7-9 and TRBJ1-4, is DTGVSQNPRHKITKRGQNVTFRCDPISEHNRLYWYRQTLGQGPEFLTYFQNEAQLEKSRLLSDRFSAERPKGSFSTLEIQRTEQGDSAMYLCASSLTTGTRNEKLFFGSGTQLSVL.

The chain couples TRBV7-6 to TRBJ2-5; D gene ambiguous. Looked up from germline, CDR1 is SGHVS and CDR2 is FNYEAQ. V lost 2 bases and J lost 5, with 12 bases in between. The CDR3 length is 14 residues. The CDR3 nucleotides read TGTGCCAGCAGCTTATATAGGAGTCACGAGACCCAGTACTTC. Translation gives CASSLYRSHETQYF.

For the CDR3, the DNA is TGTGCCAGCAGTGAAGCAGGGTTGAACTACGAGCAGTACTTC. Translation gives CASSEAGLNYEQYF. The J gene is TRBJ2-7, the V gene TRBV2, with D unclear. V was shortened by 0 bases and J by 3 bases, with 9 bases between the two germline ends. The CDR3 loop spans 14 amino acids. Germline lookup yields CDR1 SNHLY and CDR2 FYNNEI.

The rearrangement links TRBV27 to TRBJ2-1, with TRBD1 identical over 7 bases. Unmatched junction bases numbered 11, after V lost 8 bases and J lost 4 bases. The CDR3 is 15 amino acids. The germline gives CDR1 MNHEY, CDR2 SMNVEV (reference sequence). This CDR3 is CASGPTGARYNEQFF. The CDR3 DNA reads TGTGCCAGCGGCCCCACAGGGGCTAGATACAATGAGCAGTTCTTC.

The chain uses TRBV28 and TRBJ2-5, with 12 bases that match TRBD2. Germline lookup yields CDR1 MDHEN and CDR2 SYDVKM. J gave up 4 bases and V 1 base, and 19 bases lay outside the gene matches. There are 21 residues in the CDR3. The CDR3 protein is CASSLFGLAGGPSTFSETQYF. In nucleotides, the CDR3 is TGTGCCAGCAGTTTATTTGGGCTAGCGGGAGGGCCGTCGACCTTCTCAGAGACCCAGTACTTC.